Below, one T cell receptor beta chain is given with its context. The record originates from a study of cytomegalovirus exposure and HLA in healthy donors. The V gene's germline CDR1 is MNHEY and CDR2 SMNVEV (reference sequence). The CDR3 has 14 amino acids. The V end was cut by 2 bases, the J end by 2 bases, with 10 bases between. The study ran its PCR with 60 Vbeta and 13 Jbeta primers. Authors' analysis steps: Later reanalysis found approximately 80 million unique TCR beta chains, 10 million to 12 million of them shared. Assay used: immunoSEQ multiplex PCR; TCRdb lists only in-frame clones, some missing. The V and J calls and the clone size are those of that table, but D and trimming were determined from the DNA. The sample carries approximately 210,000 clones, 79% recorded once.

The chain carries TRBV27 and TRBJ2-7; D perhaps matches TRBD1 (5 bases). Sequences were obtained from PBMCs. The clonotype was recovered from a woman in her fifties or sixties in good health and CMV-seronegative. The CDR3 sequence: CASSLRGGPYEQYF. The CDR3 DNA sequence: TGTGCCAGCAGTTTAAGGGGCGGCCCCTACGAGCAGTACTTC.